Below, 32 T cell receptor beta chains from the same sample are listed, as sequenced in a study of cytomegalovirus exposure and HLA in healthy donors. With 60 Vbeta and 13 Jbeta primers, the PCR was carried out. Sequencing used immunoSEQ multiplex PCR; TCRdb keeps in-frame clones, though not all of them. Of over 100,000 clones listed, less than 80% are singletons. The specimen sequenced was PBMCs. The source is a man aged 40-55 years in good health and CMV-seropositive.

As DNA, the CDR3 is TGTGCCAGCAGCTCCGCGACAGGGGGCGGCACCGGGGAGCTGTTTTTT. This codes for CASSSATGGGTGELFF. The V call is TRBV7-6, the J call TRBJ2-2; 10 bases are a match to TRBD1. V lost 4 bases, J lost 4 bases, and 6 bases stayed unmatched. The CDR3 is 16 residues long. CDR1 is SGHVS and CDR2 is FNYEAQ in the germline V gene. The whole variable domain, remainder taken from reference TRBV7-6 and TRBJ2-2, is GAGVSQSPRYKVTKRGQDVALRCDPISGHVSLYWYRQALGQGPEFLTYFNYEAQQDKSGLPNDRFSAERPEGSISTLTIQRTEQRDSAMYRCASSSATGGGTGELFFGEGSRLTVL.

The chain joins TRBV6-5 to TRBJ1-2; 7 nucleotides agree with TRBD1. The V gene's germline CDR1 is MNHEY and CDR2 SVGAGI. V shed 7 bases, J shed 1 base, and the junction held 6 bases outside the gene matches. This CDR3 region has 14 residues. The CDR3 reads CASTRDSHNYGYTF. The CDR3 region has the DNA TGTGCCAGCACCCGGGACAGCCATAACTATGGCTACACCTTC.

V and J are TRBV19 and TRBJ2-1; 8 bases align to TRBD2. With 6 bases clipped from V and 4 bases from J, the junction kept 2 bases outside the gene matches. This CDR3 is 13 amino acids long. The V gene's germline CDR1 is LNHDA and CDR2 SQIVND (reference sequence). CDR3 sequence reads: CASRRGGYNEQFF. As DNA, the CDR3 is TGTGCCAGTAGACGCGGGGGGTACAATGAGCAGTTCTTC.

This chain uses TRBV28 with TRBJ2-7; the match to TRBD1 covers 11 bases. V shed 5 bases, J shed 6 bases, and the junction held 6 bases outside the gene matches. The V gene's germline CDR1 is MDHEN and CDR2 SYDVKM. This CDR3 is built from 14 residues. The chain's CDR3 is CASSPRTGGPEQYF. The CDR3 nucleotides read TGTGCCAGCAGTCCCCGGACAGGGGGCCCCGAGCAGTACTTC.

This chain joins TRBV5-5 and TRBJ2-7; 9 bases align to TRBD1. Trimming at V came to 0 bases and at J to 4 bases, leaving 5 bases not matched to a gene. Germline CDR1 reads SGHKS; CDR2 reads YYEKEE (reference sequence). CDR3 size: 15 residues. The CDR3 DNA follows: TGTGCCAGCAGCTTGGGAGGGACAGGGACTTACGAGCAGTACTTC. It codes for CASSLGGTGTYEQYF.

The chain uses TRBV27 and TRBJ2-2; 7 bases map to TRBD2. Losses at the gene ends were 5 bases for V and 6 bases for J; bases not matched to a gene: 12. Germline V gene data show CDR1 as MNHEY and CDR2 as SMNVEV (reference sequence). The CDR3 is 16 residues long. The CDR3 here is CASSPRTREISGELFF. The CDR3 region has the DNA TGTGCCAGCAGTCCCCGGACTAGGGAGATCTCCGGGGAGCTGTTTTTT.

For this clone: Other nucleotide sequences in the sample specify the same CDR3. The J gene is TRBJ1-2, the V gene TRBV28, with D possibly being TRBD1 (6 bases). CDR3 size: 15 residues. The germline V gene encodes CDR1 MDHEN and CDR2 SYDVKM. Trimming removed 3 bases at V and 1 base at J, with 12 bases between. In DNA, the CDR3 is TGTGCCAGCAGTTTTGTCAGGGGCCTTAACTATGGCTACACCTTC. Translated, it gives CASSFVRGLNYGYTF.

The chain employs TRBV5-1 and TRBJ2-5, with 9 bases fitting TRBD1. V lost 5 bases and J lost 5; bases outside the gene matches: 7. This CDR3 has 14 amino acids. CDR1 SGHRS and CDR2 YFSETQ come from the germline V gene. Here the CDR3 reads CASRRRTGDETQYF. The CDR3 nucleotides are TGCGCCAGCAGGAGGAGGACAGGGGACGAGACCCAGTACTTC.

The CDR3: CASSPLGLAGASPSYEQYF. The CDR3 coding sequence is TGTGCCAGCTCACCCCTAGGGCTAGCGGGGGCTTCACCCTCCTACGAGCAGTACTTC. The chain combines TRBV18 with TRBJ2-7; 10 bases are a match to TRBD2. Germline V lookup: CDR1 KGHSH, CDR2 LQKENI. The CDR3 spans 19 residues. Trimming at V came to 3 bases and at J to 0 bases, leaving 14 bases not matched to a gene.

Concerning this clone: A read error may account for a junction end that differs from germline. The V call is TRBV7-9, the J call TRBJ1-4; D unresolved. This CDR3 has 15 residues. Germline CDR1 reads SEHNR; CDR2 reads FQNEAQ (reference sequence). CDR3 sequence (DNA): TGTTCCAGCAGCCCCAACAGTGCAACTAATGAAAAACTGTTTTTT. This codes for CSSSPNSATNEKLFF.

The rearrangement links TRBV27 to TRBJ2-2; 10 bases agree with TRBD1. V lost 6 bases and J lost 4; bases outside the gene matches: 2. Germline V lookup: CDR1 MNHEY, CDR2 SMNVEV (reference sequence). The CDR3 has 14 residues. The CDR3 is CASSWDRGTGELFF. CDR3 nucleotide sequence: TGTGCCAGCAGCTGGGACAGGGGCACCGGGGAGCTGTTTTTT.

The chain has TRBV7-2 and TRBJ2-1; perhaps TRBD2 as D (5 bases). Germline CDR1 is SGHTA and CDR2 is FQGNSA. The CDR3 covers 14 residues. V lost 5 bases and J lost 7, with 15 bases in between. The CDR3 nucleotides are TGTGCCAGCAGCCCGGACTGGCTTGGGAATGAGCAGTTCTTC. Its protein product is CASSPDWLGNEQFF.

The J gene is TRBJ1-5, the V gene TRBV10-2, with a possible D match to TRBD1 (6 bases). V gave up 5 bases and J gave up 1 base, with 12 bases separating them. Per germline, CDR1 WSHSY and CDR2 SAAADI. This CDR3 spans 15 amino acids. The CDR3 DNA reads TGCGCCAGCAGTCACTCAGGGGCGAGCAATCAGCCCCAGCATTTT. Encoded protein: CASSHSGASNQPQHF.

This clone was detected only once. The chain is built from TRBV28 and TRBJ1-2; D remains unclear. CDR1 and CDR2 from the germline V gene are MDHEN and SYDVKM. The CDR3 is 12 amino acids. V was pared by 2 bases and J by 5 bases, with 6 bases between. The CDR3 reads CASSLEGYGYTF. CDR3 bases: TGTGCCAGCAGTTTAGAGGGTTATGGCTACACCTTC.

The chain recombines TRBV2 with TRBJ1-2, with D hard to call. V lost 8 bases and J 2 bases, leaving 18 bases between the germline ends. Per the germline V gene, CDR1 is SNHLY and CDR2 is FYNNEI. CDR3 size: 15 residues. The chain's CDR3 is CASRPDEGENYGYTF. The CDR3 DNA is TGTGCCAGCCGCCCAGATGAGGGAGAAAACTATGGCTACACCTTC.

V usage is TRBV2 and J usage is TRBJ1-5, with a tentative D call TRBD1 (5 bases). Germline V CDR1 and CDR2: SNHLY, FYNNEI. Trimming removed 5 bases from V and 3 bases from J, with 14 bases in between. This CDR3 is built from 15 residues. In DNA form, the CDR3 reads TGTGCCAGCAGTAGGGGTGCGGGGTACAATCAGCCCCAGCATTTT. Its protein is CASSRGAGYNQPQHF.

V usage is TRBV11-2 and J usage is TRBJ1-3; TRBD1 might be the D (5 bases). This CDR3 has 16 residues. CDR1 SGHAT and CDR2 FQNNGV come from the germline V gene. V was trimmed by 1 base and J by 4 bases, leaving 14 bases between them. CDR3 sequence: CASSLATPGPGNTIYF. The CDR3 nucleotides read TGTGCCAGCAGCTTAGCCACTCCAGGGCCCGGAAACACCATATATTTT.

The V call is TRBV28, the J call TRBJ1-1; perhaps TRBD1 as D (5 bases). Germline loops: CDR1 MDHEN, CDR2 SYDVKM. Trimming stripped 5 bases from V and 5 bases from J, with 12 bases between. CDR3 length: 13 amino acids. CDR3 nucleotides: TGTGCCAGCAGTCTGTCGACAGTTACTGAAGCTTTCTTT. This translates into CASSLSTVTEAFF.

The genes are TRBV7-9 and TRBJ2-5; weak D call: TRBD2 (5 bases). CDR1 is SEHNR and CDR2 is FQNEAQ in the germline V gene (reference sequence). The CDR3 totals 14 residues. V was shortened by 5 bases and J by 4 bases, with 14 bases between the two germline ends. The CDR3 coding sequence is TGTGCCAGCAGCCCAAAGGCGGGCTCAGAGACCCAGTACTTC. Translation: CASSPKAGSETQYF.

The gene calls are TRBV10-3 and TRBJ2-7; no definite D call. V was pared by 4 bases and J by 0 bases, with 13 bases between. CDR3 length: 15 residues. Germline CDR1 ENHRY, CDR2 SYGVKD. The DNA of the CDR3 is TGTGCCATCAGTGTAGCAGCGCCGTCCTCCTACGAGCAGTACTTC. The encoded protein is CAISVAAPSSYEQYF.

Concerning this clone: Mismatch with germline at one junction end may stem from a read error. The sample holds other DNA sequences that translate to the same CDR3. The chain carries TRBV6-5 and TRBJ1-5; no firm D call. CDR3 length equals 15 residues. Germline CDR1 and CDR2: MNHEY and SVGAGI. CDR3 DNA: TGTGCCAGCAGTTACGGCGCAGGTTTGAATCAACCCCAGCATTTT. This gives the protein CASSYGAGLNQPQHF.

This chain connects TRBV7-2 to TRBJ2-7; 8 bases align to TRBD2. Germline trimming cut 6 bases from V and 2 bases from J; bases unmatched to any gene: 12. This CDR3 has 16 residues. From germline, CDR1 is SGHTA and CDR2 FQGNSA. The CDR3: CASSSRRAGGTYEQYF. CDR3 nucleotide sequence: TGTGCCAGCAGTAGTAGACGGGCGGGAGGAACCTACGAGCAGTACTTC.

The chain couples TRBV4-2 to TRBJ1-6, with 9 bases fitting TRBD1. Germline loops: CDR1 LGHNA, CDR2 YNFKEQ. CDR3 size: 17 residues. V lost 0 bases, J lost 7 bases, and 7 bases stayed unmatched. The CDR3, as DNA: TGTGCCAGCAGCCAAGATCTGCCGGGACAGGGAAATTCACCCCTCCACTTT. Its protein product is CASSQDLPGQGNSPLHF.

This clone has only a few counts. V gene TRBV10-3 combines with J gene TRBJ1-1; 9 bases match TRBD1. This CDR3 is 14 amino acids long. Germline V gives CDR1 ENHRY, CDR2 SYGVKD. Trimming cost V 6 bases and J 2 bases; bases outside gene matches: 4. The CDR3 reads CAISGTGGNTEAFF. The CDR3 nucleotides are TGTGCCATCAGCGGTACAGGGGGCAACACTGAAGCTTTCTTT.

This rearrangement joins TRBV9 to TRBJ2-1, with 9 bases that match TRBD2. The V and J ends lost 1 base and 2 bases, in that order; junction bases with no gene match: 13. The length of the CDR3 is 19 residues. Germline V gene sequence: CDR1 SGDLS, CDR2 YYNGEE. The CDR3 DNA sequence: TGTGCCAGCAGCGTAACCCCCTCACTGGGCGGGAGGGCCTACAATGAGCAGTTCTTC. It translates to CASSVTPSLGGRAYNEQFF.

This rearrangement joins TRBV9 to TRBJ1-2, with TRBD1 as a possible D gene (5 bases). V was pared by 0 bases and J by 2 bases, with 8 bases between. This CDR3 has 14 residues. Germline values: CDR1 SGDLS, CDR2 YYNGEE. The CDR3 region is CASSVGSGNYGYTF. CDR3 nucleotides: TGTGCCAGCAGCGTAGGTTCAGGGAACTATGGCTACACCTTC.

The J gene is TRBJ2-3, the V gene TRBV5-4, with TRBD2 matching 16 bases. Germline V gene lookup returns CDR1 SGHNT and CDR2 YYREEE (reference sequence). The junction had 4 bases not matched to a gene; V was cut back by 4 bases and J by 5 bases. CDR3 length: 16 amino acids. The CDR3 sequence: CASSPGTSGGVDTQYF. DNA of the CDR3: TGTGCCAGCAGCCCAGGGACTAGCGGGGGGGTAGATACGCAGTATTTT.

The rearrangement joins TRBV11-3 to TRBJ2-2, with D maybe TRBD2 (5 bases). This CDR3 comprises 15 residues. Germline loops: CDR1 SGHNT, CDR2 YENEEA. V lost 0 bases to trimming and J lost 3 bases, with 8 bases between them. The CDR3: CASSLDRGHTGELFF. In nucleotides, the CDR3 is TGTGCCAGCAGCTTAGATCGGGGTCACACCGGGGAGCTGTTTTTT.

This sequence joins TRBV15 and TRBJ2-7; the match to TRBD1 covers 9 bases. V lost 1 base to trimming and J lost 2 bases; unmatched junction nucleotides: 3. This CDR3 has 15 residues. Germline lookup yields CDR1 LNHNV and CDR2 YYDKDF (reference sequence). The DNA of the CDR3 is TGTGCCACCAGCAGAGGAGGGACAGGGCCCTACGAGCAGTACTTC. The encoded protein is CATSRGGTGPYEQYF. Supplemented by reference TRBV15 and TRBJ2-7, the full variable domain reads DAMVIQNPRYQVTQFGKPVTLSCSQTLNHNVMYWYQQKSSQAPKLLFHYYDKDFNNEADTPDNFQSRRPNTSFCFLDIRSPGLGDTAMYLCATSRGGTGPYEQYFGPGTRLTVT.

The chain couples TRBV27 to TRBJ2-3; 8 nucleotides agree with TRBD2. Germline V CDR1 and CDR2: MNHEY, SMNVEV (reference sequence). The CDR3 sequence is 13 residues long. With V trimmed by 8 bases and J by 0 bases, 1 base remained unmatched. DNA for the CDR3: TGTGCCAGCGGACTAGCTAGCACAGATACGCAGTATTTT. Protein product: CASGLASTDTQYF.

This chain joins TRBV5-5 and TRBJ1-5; D is uncertain. Germline V gene data show CDR1 as SGHKS and CDR2 as YYEKEE (reference sequence). The CDR3 runs 16 residues. Deletions cut 4 bases from V and 4 bases from J, with 18 bases between. The DNA for the CDR3 is TGTGCCAGCAGCCGAGGCCCCTCAGGAGGGAATCAGCCCCAGCATTTT. Residues: CASSRGPSGGNQPQHF.

J is TRBJ2-1 and V is TRBV4-2; D is perhaps TRBD2 (7 bases). From germline, CDR1 is LGHNA and CDR2 YNFKEQ. This CDR3 has 16 residues. Trimming removed 0 bases at V and 6 bases at J, with 15 bases between. CDR3 loop: CASSQEPEGGVNEQFF. The CDR3 nucleotides read TGTGCCAGCAGCCAAGAACCGGAGGGGGGGGTCAATGAGCAGTTCTTC.